This TCR beta chain was captured by sequencing in a study of blood T cells in healthy people across ages. This clonotype was counted a few times. Next came a second PCR, run for roughly 6 to 11 cycles, which used a sample-barcoded 5' primer along with a J-beta primer mix. TCRdb re-derived calls from the 5' RACE reads in MiXCR, one entry per CDR3 protein. Of 1.5 million or so distinct CDR3 sequences in the sample, less than 45% are singletons; the top ten hold approximately 4.1%. The source is a woman aged 18-29 years in good health. The source material was blood.

This CDR3 reads CAIGALTDTQYF. The CDR3 DNA follows: TGTGCCATCGGGGCCCTCACAGATACGCAGTATTTT. The gene calls are TRBV10-3 and TRBJ2-3; the D gene is possibly TRBD1 (5 bases). Deletions cut 8 bases from V and 2 bases from J, with 8 bases between. There are 12 residues in the CDR3. The germline gives CDR1 ENHRY, CDR2 SYGVKD.